This T cell receptor (beta chain) came from a study of post-analysis software for immune sequencing data. Looking at the study overall: Recorded subtypes: relapsing-remitting, secondary progressive, progressive-relapsing; some patients unannotated.

Sequencing libraries made from TCR beta cDNA carried unique molecular identifiers. Some 500,000 cDNA molecules were obtained from around 1 to 9.1 million T cells. TCRdb independently ran MiXCR on the PCR reads; one entry per CDR3 protein. The sample holds about 380,000 distinct CDR3 sequences, roughly 36% seen once. Turning to this clonotype: Antigen specificity is unknown.

Findings and limits, study-wide: In multiple sclerosis, normalized Chao1 diversity was significantly below that of controls. Controls had lower frequencies than patients of 4 or 5 TRBV segments, which included TRBV5-6, TRBV5-1 and TRBV20-1.

V was clipped by 0 bases and J by 5 bases, with 14 bases between them. The germline V gene encodes CDR1 DFQATT and CDR2 SNEGSKA (reference sequence). The CDR3 totals 14 residues. The chain couples TRBV20-1 to TRBJ2-7; D uncertain. Sequences were obtained from blood. This clonotype was obtained from a girl aged 5-17 years with multiple sclerosis. The CDR3 region is CSARDPNRSHEQYF. The CDR3 bases are TGCAGTGCTAGAGATCCGAACAGATCCCACGAGCAGTACTTC.